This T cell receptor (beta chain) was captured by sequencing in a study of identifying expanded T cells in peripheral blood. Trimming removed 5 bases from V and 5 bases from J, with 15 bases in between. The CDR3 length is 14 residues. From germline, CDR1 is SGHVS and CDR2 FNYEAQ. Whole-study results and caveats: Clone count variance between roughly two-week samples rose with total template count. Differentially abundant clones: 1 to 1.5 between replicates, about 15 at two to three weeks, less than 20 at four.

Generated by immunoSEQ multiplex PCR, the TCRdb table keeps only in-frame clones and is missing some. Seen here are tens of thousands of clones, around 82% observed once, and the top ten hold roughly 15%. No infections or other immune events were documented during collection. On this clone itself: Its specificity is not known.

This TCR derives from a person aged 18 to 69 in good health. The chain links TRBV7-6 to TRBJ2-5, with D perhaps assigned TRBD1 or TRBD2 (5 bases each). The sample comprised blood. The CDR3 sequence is CASSAGTARETQYF. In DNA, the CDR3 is TGTGCCAGCAGCGCCGGGACCGCCCGGGAGACCCAGTACTTC.